This TCR beta chain was retrieved from a study of identical twins. Study outcomes and limitations: Clonotypes of the beta chain that were abundant in cord blood carried fewer insertions (memory repertoires showed none).

This CDR3 comprises 17 residues. Germline trimming cut 7 bases from V and 6 bases from J; bases unmatched to any gene: 11. With no exceptions, donors were healthy Caucasians. Turning to this clonotype: Its target is unknown.

Template switching added a universal primer site; cDNA carried unique molecular identifiers. TCRdb reprocessed the 5' RACE reads with MiXCR, giving one entry per CDR3 protein. The sample holds 450,000 or so distinct CDR3 sequences; more than 13% are singletons and the top ten take 0.5% to 0.65%. In addition, the sample was reused for a study of yellow fever vaccine responses in identical twins. Per that study: Twins reportedly had a vaccine T cell response that seemed partly convergent, partly personalized.

The receptor was derived from a woman in her late teens or twenties in good health. The chain is built from TRBV12-3 or TRBV12-4 and TRBJ2-1; 14 bases are a match to TRBD2. The sample consisted of CD4+ T cells sorted from blood. CDR3 sequence reads: CASTRGTSGSIINEQFF. DNA for the CDR3: TGTGCCAGCACCCGGGGGACTAGCGGGAGCATAATCAATGAGCAGTTCTTC.